These T cell receptor beta chains were read from a single sample in a study of blood T cell repertoires in COVID-19. The assay was immunoSEQ multiplex PCR, and TCRdb's table has in-frame clones only and misses some. This sample has roughly 500,000 clones; 88% occur once, and the top ten carry 6.5% to 8.5%. The sequencing input was PBMCs or T cells enriched from blood (not recorded which). These receptors came from an older woman who had recovered from COVID-19. Both conserved end residues are part of each CDR3.

cdr3_aa | j_call | v_call
CASSLDRRGQAFF | TRBJ1-1 | TRBV11-2
CASGLGPRLAGDNEQFF | TRBJ2-1 | TRBV12-5
CASSLKTSGSYNEQFF | TRBJ2-1 | TRBV5-1
CASSMVGQGSQPQHF | TRBJ1-5 | TRBV19
CASSSGDSNQPQHF | TRBJ1-5 | TRBV7-2
CASSQVGQGNEKLFF | TRBJ1-4 | TRBV3-1/TRBV3-2
CASSSGTSLNYGYTF | TRBJ1-2 | TRBV6-6
CAREDSNYGYTF | TRBJ1-2 | TRBV2
CASSPRGQEFYGYTF | TRBJ1-2 | TRBV5-1
CASSPTSGIDEQFF | TRBJ2-1 | TRBV28
CASSWDYRNTEAFF | TRBJ1-1 | TRBV5-1
CASSLEAGTEAFF | TRBJ1-1 | TRBV11-2
CASSISQGGNSPLHF | TRBJ1-6 | TRBV19